The entry below describes one T cell receptor beta chain. The entry originates in a study of cytomegalovirus exposure and HLA in healthy donors. V was pared by 3 bases and J by 2 bases, with 11 bases of the junction left unmatched. This CDR3 spans 16 amino acids. Per the germline V gene, CDR1 is SQVTM and CDR2 is ANQGSEA. Repertoires were generated with immunoSEQ multiplex PCR, while TCRdb's copy carries only in-frame clones and drops some. Seen here are roughly 220,000 clones, just over 90% observed once, and the top ten hold 0.8% to 1.2%. V and J are TRBV29-1 and TRBJ2-3; 7 bases are a match to TRBD2. The source is a woman aged 18 to 35 in good health and CMV-seronegative. Material: PBMCs. In nucleotides, the CDR3 is TGCAGCGTTGACGGCCTAGCGGAGAAAAACACAGATACGCAGTATTTT. Encoded protein: CSVDGLAEKNTDTQYF.